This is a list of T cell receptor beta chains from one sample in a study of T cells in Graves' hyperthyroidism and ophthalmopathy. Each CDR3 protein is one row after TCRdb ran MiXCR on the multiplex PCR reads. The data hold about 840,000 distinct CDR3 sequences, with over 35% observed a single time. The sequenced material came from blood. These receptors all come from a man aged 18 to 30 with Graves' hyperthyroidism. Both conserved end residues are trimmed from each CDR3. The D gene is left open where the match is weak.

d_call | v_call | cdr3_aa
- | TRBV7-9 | ASSFPGWEKLF
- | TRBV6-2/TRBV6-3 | ASVQGTGNQPQH
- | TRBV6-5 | ASSYSGTANYGYT
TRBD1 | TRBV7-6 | ASSPLPPDRGQETQY
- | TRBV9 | ASSLAPGLDTEAF
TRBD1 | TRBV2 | AWSPQGQGHQPQH
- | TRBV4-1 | ASSERGSTYEQY
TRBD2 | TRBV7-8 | ASSLARDYKETQY
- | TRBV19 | ASSRGWQETQY
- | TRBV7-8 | ASSPLGGREKLF
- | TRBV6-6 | ASGPGGLSSPLH
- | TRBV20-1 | SARDRGSGYEQY
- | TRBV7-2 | ASSLVSQGDGYT
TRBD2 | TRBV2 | ASRSTSGTYEQY
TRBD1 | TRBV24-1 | ATTMGTGDYGYT
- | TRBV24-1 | ASQGSSGTGELF
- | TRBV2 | ASNSLNSPLH
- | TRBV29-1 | SVGYNSPLH
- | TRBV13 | ASSLDNREDGYT
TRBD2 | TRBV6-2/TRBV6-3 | ASKLATGELF
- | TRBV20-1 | SARDALEETQY
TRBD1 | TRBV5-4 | ASRAGTGGYYEQY
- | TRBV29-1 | AWRTTNEKLF
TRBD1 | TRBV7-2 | ASSPTPPGQGKEKLF
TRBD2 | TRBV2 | ASMGGTSDYEQY
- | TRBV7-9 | ASLHGTGEQY
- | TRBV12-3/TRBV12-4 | ASSLGGAGGNQPQH
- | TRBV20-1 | SARPTLVERDRATQY
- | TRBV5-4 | ASSLGRGSEAF
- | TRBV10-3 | ATTGPMEQETQY
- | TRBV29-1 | SVEAGLREKLF
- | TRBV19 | ASSIRQNTGELF
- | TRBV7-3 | ASSLIGSEETQY
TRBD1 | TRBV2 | ASSVPTGTGISNYGYT
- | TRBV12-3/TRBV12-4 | ASSFTGSGYT
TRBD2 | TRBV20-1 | SARDPGGPSSYEQY
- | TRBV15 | ATSRELGSGANVLT
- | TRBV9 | ASSVEPGQETQY
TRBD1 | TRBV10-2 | ASGLPGTDNQPQH
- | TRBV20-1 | SARPSTGELF
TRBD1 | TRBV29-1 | SVDFTGGAGGYT
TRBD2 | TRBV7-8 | ASSIGTSGRWCEQY
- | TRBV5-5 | ASSQDGAGTNEKLF
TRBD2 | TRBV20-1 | AWSVAGVAYEQY
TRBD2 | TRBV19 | ATQEAGGAETQY
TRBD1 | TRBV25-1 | ASSQPGQGRNTEAF
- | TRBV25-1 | ASSEYYPGISGRYT
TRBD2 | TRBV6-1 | ASRASGGSQETQY
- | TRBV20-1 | SARANGQDQPQH
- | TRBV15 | ATSREQGRISGANVLT
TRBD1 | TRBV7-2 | ASSGTGTVNAF
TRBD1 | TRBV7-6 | ASSFRQGGSPLH
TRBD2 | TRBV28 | ASSLAPRGRGEQY
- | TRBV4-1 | ASGQVQSTEAF
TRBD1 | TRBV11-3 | ASSFRQGENSPLH
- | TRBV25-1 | ASDQTNYGYT
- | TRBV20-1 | SAPIGNTIY